A selection of T cell receptor beta chains follows, all from one sample in a study of shared clonotypes between healthy human individuals. Libraries were prepared by immunoSEQ multiplex PCR; TCRdb keeps only in-frame clonotypes and omits some of them. The sample lists about 2.2 million clones, about 93% occurring once. The source material was naive CD8+ T cells from PBMCs. The receptors shown here come from a young man in good health. Some clones in this sample may be carry-over from other donors' samples. Both conserved end residues are part of each CDR3. D genes are given only for firm matches. Some rows have no size entry. The others give once, few or many, or a class for an expanded clone.

cdr3_nt	cdr3_aa	clone_size	v_call	d_call	j_call
TGTGCCAGCAGCTCACAGGGAGAGGCAGATACGCAGTATTTT	CASSSQGEADTQYF	-	TRBV5-4	-	TRBJ2-3
TGTGCCAGCAGGAAAGGGACTAGCGCCATAACCTCCTACAATGAGCAGTTCTTC	CASRKGTSAITSYNEQFF	-	TRBV27	TRBD2	TRBJ2-1
TGTGCCAGTAGTATCCTAGCGGGAGGCTGGGAGACCCAGTACTTC	CASSILAGGWETQYF	-	TRBV19	TRBD2	TRBJ2-5
TGTGCCAGCAGCTACTCTTTGGGAACCGTAGGACCGGAAGCGCAGTATTTT	CASSYSLGTVGPEAQYF	once	TRBV5-6	-	TRBJ2-3
TGTGCCAGCAGGGATCCATATGGCTACACCTTC	CASRDPYGYTF	once	TRBV6-5	-	TRBJ1-2
TGTGCCAGCAAAAGGCAGGGGGCAATGGACTACGAGCAGTACTTC	CASKRQGAMDYEQYF	-	TRBV27	TRBD1	TRBJ2-7
TGTGCCAGTAGGCGCCACCTAAGACAGGGGATTTTCACCGGGGAGCTGTTTTTT	CASRRHLRQGIFTGELFF	-	TRBV19	TRBD1	TRBJ2-2
TGTGCCAGCAGTTGGGAATCAGTAGATGAGACCCAGTACTTC	CASSWESVDETQYF	-	TRBV6-6	-	TRBJ2-5
TGTGCCACCAGCAGAGGGACAGGCCGACAAGAGACCCAGTACTTC	CATSRGTGRQETQYF	-	TRBV15	TRBD1	TRBJ2-5
TGCGCCAGCAGCTTGGCCCGACTAGCGGGAGTTAATGAGCAGTTCTTC	CASSLARLAGVNEQFF	-	TRBV5-1	TRBD2	TRBJ2-1
TGTGCCAGCAGCTTAGCGTTCGGGTTTAGCAATCAGCCCCAGCATTTT	CASSLAFGFSNQPQHF	-	TRBV7-2	-	TRBJ1-5
TGTGCCAGCAGTCTCTCGAGATTCGCAGATACGCAGTATTTT	CASSLSRFADTQYF	-	TRBV27	-	TRBJ2-3
TGTGCCAGCAGCTGGGGACTAGCGGTCTACGAGCAGTACTTC	CASSWGLAVYEQYF	-	TRBV5-6	TRBD2	TRBJ2-7
TGTGCCAGCAGTGGTGCACGGGGGATCGACCACGAGCAGTACTTC	CASSGARGIDHEQYF	-	TRBV2	-	TRBJ2-7
TGTGCCAGCAGCACAGGGACAGGGCGGAACACTGAAGCTTTCTTT	CASSTGTGRNTEAFF	-	TRBV11-2	TRBD1	TRBJ1-1